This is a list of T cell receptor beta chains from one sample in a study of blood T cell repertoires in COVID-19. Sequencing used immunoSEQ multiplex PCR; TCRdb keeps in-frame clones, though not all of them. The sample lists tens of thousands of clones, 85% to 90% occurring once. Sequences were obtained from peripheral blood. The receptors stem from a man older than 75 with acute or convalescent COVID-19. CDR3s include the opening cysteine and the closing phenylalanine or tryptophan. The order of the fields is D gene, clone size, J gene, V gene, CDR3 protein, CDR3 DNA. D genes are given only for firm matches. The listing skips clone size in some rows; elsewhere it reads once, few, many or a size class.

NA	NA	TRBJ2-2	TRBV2	CASSDGVGELFF	TGTGCCAGCAGTGACGGGGTCGGGGAGCTGTTTTTT
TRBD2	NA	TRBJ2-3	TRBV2	CASTGLAAYTQYF	TGTGCCAGCACCGGACTAGCGGCTTATACGCAGTATTTT
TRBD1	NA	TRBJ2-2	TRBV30	CAWGQGLNTGELFF	TGTGCCTGGGGACAGGGATTGAACACCGGGGAGCTGTTTTTT
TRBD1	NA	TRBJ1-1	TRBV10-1	CASTDTRGSNTEAFF	TGCGCCAGCACCGATACCAGGGGGTCGAACACTGAAGCTTTCTTT
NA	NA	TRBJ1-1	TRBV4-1	CASSQDVVVSMNTEAFF	TGCGCCAGCAGCCAAGATGTAGTGGTATCAATGAACACTGAAGCTTTCTTT
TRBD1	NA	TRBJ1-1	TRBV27	CASRDRPMNTEAFF	TGTGCCAGTCGGGACAGACCCATGAACACTGAAGCTTTCTTT
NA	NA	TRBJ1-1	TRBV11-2	CASSSEGGGTEAFF	TGTGCCAGCAGCTCAGAGGGAGGAGGCACTGAAGCTTTCTTT
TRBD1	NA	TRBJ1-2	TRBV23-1	CASSQRDRSANYGYTF	TGCGCCAGCAGTCAACGGGACAGGTCAGCTAACTATGGCTACACCTTC
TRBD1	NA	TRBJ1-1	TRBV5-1	CASSSDRTTEAFF	TGCGCCAGCAGCTCGGACAGGACCACTGAAGCTTTCTTT
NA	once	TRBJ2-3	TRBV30	CAWSMRQATDTQYF	TGTGCCTGGAGTATGCGACAGGCCACAGATACGCAGTATTTT
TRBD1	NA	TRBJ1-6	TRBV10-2	CASRGQTGGTPLHF	TGCGCCAGTCGGGGTCAAACAGGGGGGACACCCCTCCACTTT
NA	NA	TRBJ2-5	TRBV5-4	CASSLGGDWETQYF	TGTGCCAGCAGCTTGGGAGGGGACTGGGAGACCCAGTACTTC
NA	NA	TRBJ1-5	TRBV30	CAWSVTGGGQPQHF	TGTGCCTGGAGTGTTACGGGAGGCGGTCAGCCCCAGCATTTT
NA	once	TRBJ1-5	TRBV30	CAWSHPAGPQHF	TGTGCCTGGAGTCACCCGGCGGGGCCCCAGCATTTT
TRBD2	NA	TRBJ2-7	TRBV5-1	CASSFLVAGTYEQYF	TGCGCCAGCAGCTTCTTAGTAGCGGGAACCTACGAGCAGTACTTC
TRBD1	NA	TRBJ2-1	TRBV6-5	CASRGTGSNEQFF	TGTGCCAGCAGAGGGACAGGGTCAAATGAGCAGTTCTTC
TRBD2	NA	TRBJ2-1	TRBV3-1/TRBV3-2	CASSGLGLTYNEQFF	TGTGCCAGCTCCGGTTTGGGACTAACCTACAATGAGCAGTTCTTC
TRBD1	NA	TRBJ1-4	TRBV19	CASSPGQGPEKLFF	TGTGCCAGTAGTCCCGGACAGGGTCCTGAAAAACTGTTTTTT
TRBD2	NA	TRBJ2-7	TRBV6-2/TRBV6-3	CASSRAGGMNEQYF	TGTGCCAGCAGCAGAGCGGGAGGTATGAACGAGCAGTACTTC
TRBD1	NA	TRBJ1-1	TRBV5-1	CASSLGTENTEAFF	TGCGCCAGCAGCCTAGGGACAGAGAACACTGAAGCTTTCTTT
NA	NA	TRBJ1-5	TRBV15	CATSRDGQPQHF	TGTGCCACCAGCAGAGACGGTCAGCCCCAGCATTTT
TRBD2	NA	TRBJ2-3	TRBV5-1	CASSLGGRESDTQYF	TGCGCCAGCAGCTTAGGCGGGAGGGAATCGGATACGCAGTATTTT
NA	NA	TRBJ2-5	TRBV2	CASSVRQTQETQYF	TGTGCCAGCAGCGTAAGACAGACACAAGAGACCCAGTACTTC
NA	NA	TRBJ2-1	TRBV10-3	CAIRQQDEQFF	TGTGCCATCAGGCAACAGGATGAGCAGTTCTTC
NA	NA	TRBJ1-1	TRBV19	CASSIQGGPEAFF	TGTGCCAGTAGTATCCAGGGAGGACCTGAAGCTTTCTTT
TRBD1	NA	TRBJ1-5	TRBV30	CAWSTGANQPQHF	TGTGCCTGGAGTACAGGGGCGAATCAGCCCCAGCATTTT
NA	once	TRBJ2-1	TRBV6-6	CASSPQTRLSYNEQFF	TGTGCCAGCAGTCCCCAGACTCGCCTCTCCTACAATGAGCAGTTCTTC
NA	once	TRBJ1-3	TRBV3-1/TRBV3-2	CASSQGLISGNTIYF	TGTGCCAGCAGCCAGGGACTAATCTCTGGAAACACCATATATTTT
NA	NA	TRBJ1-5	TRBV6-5	CASTNRVGQPQHF	TGTGCCAGCACTAACAGGGTAGGTCAGCCCCAGCATTTT
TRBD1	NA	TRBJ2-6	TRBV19	CASSPQTGMLHSGANVLTF	TGTGCCAGTAGTCCTCAGACAGGGATGCTACACTCTGGGGCCAACGTCCTGACTTTC
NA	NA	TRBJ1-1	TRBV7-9	CASSLQLEAFF	TGTGCCAGCAGCTTACAACTTGAAGCTTTCTTT
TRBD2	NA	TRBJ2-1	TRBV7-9	CASSLTGGVPYNEQFF	TGTGCCAGCAGCCTTACGGGAGGGGTCCCTTACAATGAGCAGTTCTTC
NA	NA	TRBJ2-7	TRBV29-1	CSVEGFGHGQMEQYF	TGCAGCGTTGAAGGTTTCGGACATGGACAAATGGAGCAGTACTTC
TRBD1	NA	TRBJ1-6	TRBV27	CASSPATGMMAPLHF	TGTGCCAGCAGTCCCGCGACAGGGATGATGGCACCCCTCCACTTT
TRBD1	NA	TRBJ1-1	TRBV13	CASGYRDRLIEAFF	TGTGCCAGCGGATACCGGGACAGATTGATTGAAGCTTTCTTT